This T cell receptor (beta chain) emerged from a study of blood T cell repertoires in COVID-19 (dated by TCRdb to 2019 to 2021). For the study in its entirety: Collaborator samples came from the United States, Italy and Spain and covered acute and convalescent phases of COVID-19. The prospective study material was composed of cDNA or gDNA derived from T cells, B-cell-depleted T cells, or PBMCs. Subjects who had been exposed to COVID-19, were actively infected with it, or had recovered from it provided the deeply sampled blood TCRbeta repertoires that made up the dataset. The repertoires were made available in a free public database intended to serve as a resource for research on the immune response to SARS-CoV-2. The samples were drawn from two sources: the first 160 participants of the ongoing ImmuneRACE study, and 1,000 to 1,500 subjects contributed by 6 global collaborators. A de-identified subject ID, COVID-19 status, age in years and sex were almost always included in the sample metadata. Where HLA class I and class II types were available, the types were taken from metadata supplied by the sample provider, not from assay-based typing.

The immunoSEQ Assay, a bias-controlled multiplex PCR, was used to amplify TCRbeta CDR3 regions from genomic DNA. Regarding the original processing steps: The number of nucleated cells in each sample was estimated by amplification of reference gene primers within the assay. To quantify the absolute abundance of each unique TCRbeta CDR3 rearrangement, sequence reads were collapsed and filtered. For each sample, productive Simpson clonality was calculated as the square root of Simpson's diversity index across productive rearrangements. TCRdb took over this immuneACCESS table, retaining in-frame rearrangements with V and J assigned. Such tables are incomplete; in checked studies, under half of the missing clones stem from an unresolved V gene, and the remainder is unexplained. V and J calls and clone size are as listed in that table; D and trimming were resolved from the DNA. This sample has fewer than 350,000 clones in its table, and 75% to 90% of those were observed once. The biggest ten clones account for around 2.3% of the sample.

Note on this clone: This clone's antigen is unknown. Base qualities are not provided; no much larger clone lies one nucleotide away.

Study-level results and caveats: The quantity of clinical and demographic metadata differed by source and by participant and was supplied without curation.

In the prospective study, participants were about 18 to 95 years old, resided in 20 to 30 geographic areas of the United States, and were enrolled through a virtual design. Cohort assignment in the prospective study relied on participant-reported clinical history from a screening survey and a study questionnaire. For ImmuneRACE Cohort 3, a participant was defined as recovered based on two consecutive negative NP/OP PCR tests, clearance by a healthcare professional, or resolution of symptoms. In the prospective study, whole blood, serum and a nasopharyngeal or oropharyngeal swab were collected from each participant by mobile phlebotomists. Over a roughly 2-month period, participants in the prospective study had the option of providing additional blood draws and questionnaires. Before DNA extraction, blood samples from the prospective study were shipped at room temperature or frozen. As encoded in the germline V gene (reference sequence), CDR1 is GTSNPN while CDR2 is SVGIG. From the cysteine through the phenylalanine, the CDR3 covers 16 amino acids. Only the CDR3 portion is preserved as DNA: 48 bases, with reading frame beginning at the first base. Trimming at the junction amounts to 3 bases on V and 0 bases on J, and the germline ends lie 17 bases apart.

The chain joins TRBV30 to TRBJ1-1; 6 matching bases give a weak D call of TRBD1. Sequencing was carried out using PBMCs or T cells enriched from blood (not recorded which). The origin of this receptor is a woman between 50 and 59 years old who had recovered from COVID-19. The CDR3 protein is CAWRSQGRGVNTEAFF. The nucleotide sequence is TGTGCCTGGAGGTCCCAGGGGAGGGGAGTGAACACTGAAGCTTTCTTT.